Below are 28 T cell receptor beta chains sequenced from a single sample in a study of T cells after yellow fever vaccination (dated by TCRdb to between 2017 and 2020). The library was prepared using 5' RACE. TCRdb names Illumina HiSeq 2500 as the instrument used. The public reads were quality trimmed at Q25 with fastp and then assembled into clones with MiXCR by TCRdb, keeping productive beta chains. CDR3 protein duplicates are merged, each entry listing the most common genes and DNA. Here the sample has about 630,000 distinct CDR3 sequences; 9% to 15% occur a single time. Clones ranked in the top ten supply about 16% of the sample. This specimen's treatment or condition label, per the study, means: live attenuated yellow fever vaccine strain. This material consisted of PBMCs, taken on the day of the yellow fever booster vaccination. These TCRs come from a man between 25 and 39 years old who received the YFV17D yellow fever vaccine.

This sequence joins TRBV27 and TRBJ2-7; maybe TRBD2 (6 bases). Trimming left V 2 bases short and J 7 bases short, with 18 bases between. Germline-derived CDR1 and CDR2 are MNHEY and SMNVEV (reference sequence). The CDR3 spans 15 residues. CDR3 region: CASSLGNGGIREQYF. CDR3 bases: TGTGCCAGCAGTTTAGGTAACGGGGGTATTCGGGAGCAGTACTTC.

With respect to this clonotype: This clone may be a read error of a much larger clone one base away. This rearrangement joins TRBV7-2 to TRBJ2-1, with TRBD2 identical over 10 bases. J lost 12 bases, V lost 1 base, and 12 bases had no gene match. The germline V gene encodes CDR1 SGHTA and CDR2 FQGNSA. The CDR3 runs 16 residues. The CDR3 protein is CASSLGGLATHQGQFF. Here the CDR3 DNA reads TGTGCCAGCAGCTTAGGGGGACTAGCGACCCATCAAGGGCAGTTCTTC.

This clonotype was recorded a few times. The chain combines TRBV9 with TRBJ2-2; D remains unclear. Germline loops: CDR1 SGDLS, CDR2 YYNGEE. There are 16 residues in the CDR3. V was cut by 0 bases and J by 3 bases, with 12 bases left in between. CDR3 bases: TGTGCCAGCAGCGTAGAGGGCGGCGCTTACACCGGGGAGCTGTTTTTT. Its protein is CASSVEGGAYTGELFF.

This rearrangement joins TRBV7-2 to TRBJ2-5; D unresolved. The CDR3 extends over 14 amino acids. V dropped 2 bases and J dropped 0 bases, with 7 bases sitting between them. CDR1 and CDR2 (germline): SGHTA, FQGNSA. CDR3 sequence: CASSLLGNQETQYF. In nucleotides, the CDR3 is TGTGCCAGCAGCTTATTGGGAAACCAAGAGACCCAGTACTTC.

This clonotype has just a few counts. The V and J genes are TRBV20-1 and TRBJ2-7, with unresolved D. The V gene lost 5 bases and the J gene lost 5 bases, with 16 bases spanning the gap. Looked up from germline, CDR1 is DFQATT and CDR2 is SNEGSKA (reference sequence). This CDR3 has 13 residues. The CDR3 DNA reads TGCAGTGCTGTAAAGGGTTCGCTCAACGAGCAGTACTTC. Translating gives CSAVKGSLNEQYF.

The V call is TRBV18, the J call TRBJ2-7; TRBD2 matches at 7 bases. The V gene end was trimmed by 2 bases and the J gene end by 10 bases; junction bases not matched to a gene: 5. Germline CDR1 and CDR2: KGHSH and LQKENI. There are 12 residues in the CDR3. DNA for the CDR3: TGTGCCAGCTCACCAGAATTAGCGGGCCAGTACTTC. Protein: CASSPELAGQYF.

The CDR3: CASSLDEGLYGYTF. The CDR3 DNA sequence: TGTGCCAGCAGCTTAGATGAGGGCCTCTATGGCTACACCTTC. The chain is built from TRBV7-2 and TRBJ1-2; no firm D call. There are 14 residues in the CDR3. V lost 1 base and J 4 bases, leaving 10 bases between the germline ends. Germline loops: CDR1 SGHTA, CDR2 FQGNSA.

The rearrangement joins TRBV5-4 to TRBJ2-1; TRBD2 agrees at 7 bases. V gave up 4 bases and J gave up 5 bases; unmatched junction bases: 12. There are 16 residues in the CDR3. Germline V CDR1 and CDR2: SGHNT, YYREEE (reference sequence). The CDR3 loop reads CASSREGREPNNEQFF. The CDR3 DNA follows: TGTGCCAGCAGCCGCGAAGGGCGGGAGCCTAACAATGAGCAGTTCTTC. The full variable domain, with the rest looked up from reference TRBV5-4 and TRBJ2-1, is ETGVTQSPTHLIKTRGQQVTLRCSSQSGHNTVSWYQQALGQGPQFIFQYYREEENGRGNFPPRFSGLQFPNYSSELNVNALELDDSALYLCASSREGREPNNEQFFGPGTRLTVL.

This rearrangement joins TRBV20-1 to TRBJ2-7; TRBD2 agrees at 12 bases. The V segment lost 5 bases and the J segment 4 bases; nucleotides outside the gene matches: 3. The germline CDR1 and CDR2 sequences are DFQATT and SNEGSKA (reference sequence). The CDR3 extends over 13 amino acids. This chain's CDR3 is CSAFTSGRYEQYF. The CDR3 DNA is TGCAGTGCTTTTACTAGCGGGAGGTACGAGCAGTACTTC.

In this sample, this clonotype turned up a few times. V usage is TRBV11-2 and J usage is TRBJ2-3; 9 positions agree with TRBD2. V lost 3 bases to trimming and J lost 4 bases; unmatched junction nucleotides: 8. CDR3 length: 16 amino acids. CDR1 SGHAT and CDR2 FQNNGV come from the germline V gene. The CDR3 loop reads CASSFISGSIPDTQYF. Written as DNA, the CDR3 is TGTGCCAGCAGCTTTATTAGCGGGAGTATCCCAGATACGCAGTATTTT.

This clonotype was seen more than once but under ten times. The chain links TRBV19 to TRBJ2-2; D may be TRBD1 (5 bases). CDR3 length: 13 amino acids. Germline V gene lookup returns CDR1 LNHDA and CDR2 SQIVND (reference sequence). Between the trimmed V and J ends, which lost 6 bases and 5 bases, there was a span of 10 bases. The CDR3 is CASRLTETGELFF. CDR3 DNA sequence: TGTGCCAGTAGACTGACAGAAACCGGGGAGCTGTTTTTT.

This clonotype was picked up a small number of times. This chain uses TRBV7-9 with TRBJ2-7, with D possibly TRBD1 on 6 matching bases. CDR1 is SEHNR, CDR2 FQNEAQ, per germline (reference sequence). This CDR3 contains 15 residues. V was clipped by 4 bases and J by 9 bases, with 22 bases between them. The CDR3 sequence is CASSSGHYLGARQYF. DNA for the CDR3: TGTGCCAGCAGCTCCGGACATTACTTGGGGGCGCGGCAGTACTTC.

The chain recombines TRBV29-1 with TRBJ2-3; a possible D gene is TRBD1 (5 bases). CDR3 length equals 16 residues. Trimming stripped 6 bases from V and 3 bases from J, with 22 bases between. Per germline, CDR1 SQVTM and CDR2 ANQGSEA. The CDR3 spells CSVLYLVRGWTDTQYF. CDR3 DNA sequence: TGCAGCGTCCTGTACCTTGTTAGGGGTTGGACAGATACGCAGTATTTT.

The rearrangement links TRBV5-1 to TRBJ2-5; 8 nucleotides agree with TRBD1. V shed 5 bases, J shed 1 base, and the junction held 7 bases outside the gene matches. Germline V lookup: CDR1 SGHRS, CDR2 YFSETQ. The CDR3 is 15 residues long. The CDR3 sequence: CASRTTGASQETQYF. Written as DNA, the CDR3 is TGCGCCAGCAGGACGACAGGGGCCTCCCAAGAGACCCAGTACTTC.

V usage is TRBV20-1 and J usage is TRBJ2-5, with 14 bases identical to TRBD2. CDR3 length: 16 residues. V shed 6 bases, J shed 5 bases, and the junction held 11 bases outside the gene matches. CDR1 is DFQATT and CDR2 is SNEGSKA in the germline V gene (reference sequence). The CDR3 DNA follows: TGCAGTGCGATCGGGACTAGCGGGAGCCAGGGGGAGACCCAGTACTTC. Protein sequence: CSAIGTSGSQGETQYF.

This chain uses TRBV10-3 with TRBJ2-7, with TRBD2 as a possible D gene (5 bases). Germline assignment: CDR1 ENHRY and CDR2 SYGVKD. The ends were cut back, 3 bases at V and 2 bases at J, with 11 bases in the middle. The CDR3 extends over 14 amino acids. CDR3 nucleotides: TGTGCCATCAGTGACTCAGCGGAGCCCTACGAGCAGTACTTC. Translating gives CAISDSAEPYEQYF.

The chain carries TRBV5-8 and TRBJ2-7, with D perhaps TRBD1 or TRBD2 (6 bases each). CDR1 and CDR2 (germline): SGHTS, YDEGEE. The CDR3 covers 15 residues. V lost 2 bases and J 3 bases, leaving 15 bases between the germline ends. The CDR3 sequence is CASSLGTGDNYEQYF. CDR3 DNA: TGTGCCAGCAGCTTAGGGACGGGGGACAACTACGAGCAGTACTTC.

The genes are TRBV29-1 and TRBJ1-1; weak D call: TRBD1 (5 bases). Germline-derived CDR1 and CDR2 are SQVTM and ANQGSEA. V dropped 6 bases and J dropped 0 bases, with 11 bases sitting between them. The CDR3 spans 13 residues. The CDR3 sequence is CSVGRLMNTEAFF. CDR3 coding DNA: TGCAGCGTGGGACGGTTAATGAACACTGAAGCTTTCTTT.

The V and J genes are TRBV6-5 and TRBJ2-6; TRBD2 might be the D (6 bases). Looked up from germline, CDR1 is MNHEY and CDR2 is SVGAGI. The CDR3 is 16 residues long. The ends were cut back, 2 bases at V and 3 bases at J, with 11 bases in the middle. The CDR3 DNA is TGTGCCAGCAGTTACCCCCGGGGAGGTGGGGCCAACGTCCTGACTTTC. Translating gives CASSYPRGGGANVLTF.

Only a few counts were recorded for this clonotype. The chain recombines TRBV27 with TRBJ2-1; no definite D call. Germline V gene data show CDR1 as MNHEY and CDR2 as SMNVEV (reference sequence). This CDR3 contains 13 residues. The ends were cut back, 4 bases at V and 14 bases at J, with 18 bases in the middle. CDR3 bases: TGTGCCAGCAGTTCTTCTCCCGCAGGAAGCGAGTTCTTC. Translating gives CASSSSPAGSEFF.

This clonotype was counted only a few times. The gene calls are TRBV5-5 and TRBJ2-2; a weak D match, TRBD1 (6 bases). Per germline, CDR1 SGHKS and CDR2 YYEKEE (reference sequence). The V end was cut by 4 bases, the J end by 1 base, with 14 bases between. CDR3 length equals 16 residues. CDR3 DNA: TGTGCCAGCAGCCCCAGGGGATTAAGGAACACCGGGGAGCTGTTTTTT. Translation: CASSPRGLRNTGELFF.

The chain couples TRBV2 to TRBJ2-5; TRBD1 matches 8 bases. V dropped 4 bases and J dropped 4; count of bases not matched to a gene: 5. This CDR3 is 14 amino acids long. The V gene's germline CDR1 is SNHLY and CDR2 FYNNEI. The chain's CDR3 is CASSAQGGAETQYF. The CDR3 bases are TGTGCCAGCAGTGCACAGGGGGGAGCAGAGACCCAGTACTTC.

DNA of the CDR3: TGCAGCGTTCCCAGGGGCCGATCACCCCTCCACTTT. It is translated as CSVPRGRSPLHF. The chain employs TRBV29-1 and TRBJ1-6, with TRBD1 as a possible D gene (6 bases). Germline lookup yields CDR1 SQVTM and CDR2 ANQGSEA. V was shortened by 5 bases and J by 10 bases, with 12 bases between the two germline ends. The CDR3 covers 12 residues.

This clonotype was seen more than once but under ten times. The V and J genes are TRBV25-1 and TRBJ2-3; the D is unclear. Germline V gene lookup returns CDR1 MGHDK and CDR2 SYGVNS. The CDR3 totals 11 residues. V dropped 7 bases and J dropped 10 bases, with 12 bases sitting between them. The chain's CDR3 is CASNFKGSQYF. The CDR3 DNA is TGTGCCAGCAACTTCAAGGGCTCGCAGTATTTT.

This clonotype was observed a few times. The chain is built from TRBV5-1 and TRBJ2-5; unclear D gene. The germline V gene has CDR1 SGHRS and CDR2 YFSETQ. The CDR3 contains 14 residues. Trimming shortened V by 1 base and J by 5 bases, and 12 bases separated the two germline ends. The CDR3 nucleotides are TGCGCCAGCAGCTTGAGGGATTTGAGGGAGACCCAGTACTTC. It is translated as CASSLRDLRETQYF.

This clonotype was seen a few times. The chain joins TRBV11-1 to TRBJ2-7, with 7 bases aligning to TRBD1. The CDR3 runs 18 residues. Germline V lookup: CDR1 SGHAT, CDR2 FQDESV (reference sequence). V trimming: 5 bases; J trimming: 0 bases; junction bases outside the gene matches: 16. CDR3 DNA: TGTGCCAGCAGCCCTACCTGGTACGGGACAGATAGCTCCTACGAGCAGTACTTC. Translated, it gives CASSPTWYGTDSSYEQYF. Variable domain in full (rest from reference TRBV11-1 and TRBJ2-7): EAEVAQSPRYKITEKSQAVAFWCDPISGHATLYWYRQILGQGPELLVQFQDESVVDDSQLPKDRFSAERLKGVDSTLKIQPAELGDSAMYLCASSPTWYGTDSSYEQYFGPGTRLTVT.

The chain is built from TRBV28 and TRBJ2-5, with 9 bases aligning to TRBD2. Germline V gene data show CDR1 as MDHEN and CDR2 as SYDVKM. The CDR3 has 16 amino acids. V was pared by 2 bases and J by 2 bases, with 6 bases of the junction left unmatched. CDR3 sequence reads: CASSLISGRQQETQYF. CDR3 nucleotide sequence: TGTGCCAGCAGTTTAATCAGCGGGAGGCAACAAGAGACCCAGTACTTC.

The chain combines TRBV12-3 or TRBV12-4 with TRBJ1-1; D call uncertain. The length of the CDR3 is 13 residues. The V end was cut by 6 bases, the J end by 1 base, with 9 bases between. The CDR3 loop reads CASRASKNTEAFF. The DNA for the CDR3 is TGTGCCAGCAGGGCTTCAAAGAACACTGAAGCTTTCTTT.